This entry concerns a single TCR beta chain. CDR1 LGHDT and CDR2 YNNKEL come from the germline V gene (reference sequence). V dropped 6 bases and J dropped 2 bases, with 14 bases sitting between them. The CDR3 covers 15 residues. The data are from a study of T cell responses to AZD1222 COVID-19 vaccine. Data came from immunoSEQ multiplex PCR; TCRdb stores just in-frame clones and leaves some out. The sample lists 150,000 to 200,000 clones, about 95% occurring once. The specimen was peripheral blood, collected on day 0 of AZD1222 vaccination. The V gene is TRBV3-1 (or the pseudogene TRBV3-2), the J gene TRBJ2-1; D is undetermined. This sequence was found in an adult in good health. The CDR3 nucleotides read TGTGCCAGCAGTTCCGGAAGGCTGACCTACAATGAGCAGTTCTTC. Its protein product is CASSSGRLTYNEQFF.